These T cell receptor beta chains were read from a single sample in a study of T cell responses to AZD1222 COVID-19 vaccine. Generated by immunoSEQ multiplex PCR, the TCRdb table keeps only in-frame clones and is missing some. The data contain about 120,000 clones, 92% of them seen just once; the ten biggest clones take up 14%. The sample consisted of peripheral blood, taken on day 0 of AZD1222 vaccination. Every receptor here comes from an adult in good health. The conserved cysteine and the conserved F or W are not part of the CDR3 here. The order of the fields is J gene, V gene, CDR3 length, CDR3 protein.

TRBJ1-2 | TRBV12-3/TRBV12-4 | 11 | ASSLDQIYGYT
TRBJ1-3 | TRBV19 | 15 | ASSTLTGAGSGNTIY
TRBJ2-5 | TRBV4-3 | 14 | ASSQGRDRGLETQY
TRBJ1-2 | TRBV7-2 | 12 | ASSLHGANYGYT
TRBJ1-5 | TRBV5-5 | 15 | ASSPVGTDHSNQPQH
TRBJ2-3 | TRBV25-1 | 13 | ASSFSRRNADTQY
TRBJ1-3 | TRBV9 | 12 | ASSTQGFGNTIY
TRBJ2-7 | TRBV27 | 11 | ASKTGGIYEQY
TRBJ1-5 | TRBV6-1 | 15 | ASSEGLDRGMHQPQH
TRBJ1-1 | TRBV7-9 | 11 | ASSLTANTEAF
TRBJ1-1 | TRBV5-6 | 14 | ASSLAAVPENTEAF
TRBJ2-5 | TRBV5-1 | 15 | ASSPLAEVALGETQY
TRBJ2-2 | TRBV11-2 | 13 | ASSLSGGSTGELF
TRBJ1-2 | TRBV21-1 | 9 | ARPPQGGYT
TRBJ1-1 | TRBV5-1 | 13 | ASSRGGFEGTEAF
TRBJ2-1 | TRBV15 | 13 | ATSGSGTRYNERF
TRBJ1-4 | TRBV15 | 13 | ATSRSPGLEEKLF
TRBJ1-4 | TRBV19 | 14 | ASKPLFRGQGEKLF
TRBJ2-7 | TRBV18 | 15 | ASSPVTSGGDLREQY
TRBJ2-1 | TRBV27 | 11 | ASGVNTYNEQF
TRBJ2-5 | TRBV4-1 | 13 | ASSPGAGSQETQY
TRBJ1-1 | TRBV28 | 11 | ASSPGVNTEAF
TRBJ1-6 | TRBV27 | 15 | ASRNGRTGLYNSPLH
TRBJ2-1 | TRBV7-2 | 13 | ASSLFSGGYNEQF
TRBJ2-5 | TRBV9 | 13 | ASSVGAGGTETQY
TRBJ1-5 | TRBV4-1 | 13 | ASSQVRGQDQPQH
TRBJ2-1 | TRBV7-2 | 14 | ASSLFSGSSYNEQF
TRBJ1-5 | TRBV15 | 13 | ATSRDAGGGQPQH
TRBJ1-1 | TRBV7-9 | 11 | ASSSWTYTEAF
TRBJ2-2 | TRBV2 | 13 | ASRGVGVNTGELF
TRBJ1-6 | TRBV3-1/TRBV3-2 | 15 | ASSQGNRFRVTSPLH
TRBJ2-1 | TRBV3-1/TRBV3-2 | 14 | ASSPPGTSGYNEQF
TRBJ1-1 | TRBV7-6 | 11 | ASTLTENTEAF
TRBJ2-2 | TRBV27 | 13 | ASSLSGERAGELF
TRBJ2-3 | TRBV10-3 | 13 | AIRQPGQGADTQY
TRBJ2-2 | TRBV19 | 12 | ASRPGGETGELF
TRBJ1-4 | TRBV9 | 13 | ASRPNDNHNEKLF